This T cell receptor beta chain was recovered during a study of T cell responses to AZD1222 COVID-19 vaccine. General study results and limits: Clonal diversity may have been underestimated in mostly white British donors.

Regarding this clone: Antigen: not known.

There are 13 residues in the CDR3. CDR1 is MDHEN and CDR2 is SYDVKM in the germline V gene. Trimming removed 5 bases at V and 7 bases at J, with 15 bases between. Data came from immunoSEQ multiplex PCR; TCRdb stores just in-frame clones and leaves some out. The table records roughly 160,000 clones, 88% of them present only once. The sequence came from an adult in good health. The chain is built from TRBV28 and TRBJ2-7; no reliable D call. The sample was peripheral blood, taken on day 0 of AZD1222 vaccination. The CDR3 loop reads CASSLLSLGEQYF. The CDR3 DNA reads TGTGCCAGCAGTCTCCTCTCTCTCGGGGAGCAGTACTTC.